This T cell receptor beta chain was captured by sequencing in a study of T cells after yellow fever vaccination. Study details: For low cell numbers, libraries were made with SMART-Seq v4 Ultra Low Input.

TCRdb reprocessed the 5' RACE reads via MiXCR and lists one record per CDR3 protein. The table records hundreds of thousands of distinct CDR3 sequences, about a fifth of them present only once. Study results and caveats: Post-booster repertoires contained most primary-vaccination clones again (96% CD4, around 88% CD8).

In this sample, this clonotype turned up many times. Its antigen is not known. V lost 6 bases and J lost 0, with 11 bases in between. This CDR3 region has 14 residues. The chain joins TRBV12-3 or TRBV12-4 to TRBJ2-5; maybe TRBD1 (6 bases). This clonotype was obtained from a man between 25 and 39 years old who received the YFV17D yellow fever vaccine. This specimen consisted of PBMCs, obtained 15 days after the yellow fever booster vaccination. The DNA of the CDR3 is TGTGCCAGCAGCCACGACAGGTACCAAGAGACCCAGTACTTC. Its translation is CASSHDRYQETQYF.